This entry concerns a single T cell receptor beta chain. Its antigen has not been determined. The input lacks base qualities; no much larger clone sits a single base away. Libraries were built with the immunoSEQ multiplex PCR assay. Regarding the original processing steps: To diagnose cytomegalovirus status from the catalog of TCR beta chain sequences, a statistical classification framework was built. Sourced from immuneACCESS, this table was stored by TCRdb with only in-frame sequences that have V and J called. A share of the clones is absent; for the studies checked, an unresolved V gene accounts for under half, and the remainder has no known explanation. V, J and clone size derive from that table, while D and trimming were established from the DNA sequence. For this sample there are about 82,000 clones; roughly 95% appear just once. Of the sample, more than 0.65% is held by the ten largest clones.

This specimen belongs to a study of cytomegalovirus exposure and HLA in healthy donors (TCRdb year 2017). A note on the overall study: According to a later analysis, the 120 or so validation repertoires were produced on the same platform as the roughly 600 repertoires of the first cohort. Besides the first cohort of roughly 640 subjects, a separate validation cohort made up of 120 or so different subjects was used. The study aimed to test whether signatures of past pathogen exposure could be identified by cataloging public T cell receptors. The study combined high-throughput TCR immunosequencing, statistical association of individual TCRs with disease status, and machine learning to predict cytomegalovirus infection status.

The donors were included in the validation cohort of 120 subjects, a group kept apart from the roughly 670-subject first cohort. Trimming takes 0 bases from V and 6 bases from J, and the germline ends sit 14 bases apart. Including cysteine and phenylalanine, the CDR3 has 15 amino acids. Only the CDR3 region is kept as DNA, spanning 45 bases read in frame from base 1. CDR1 and CDR2 are drawn from the germline V gene (reference sequence): LNHNV, YYDKDF. Study-level results and caveats: The authors suggested that the approach could potentially be generalized to other disease states and immunological phenotypes. In a later analysis, TCRs clustered in the first cohort were found to also tend to co-occur in the approximately 120 validation repertoires, with about 93% of cluster scores above 0. The classifier was reported to diagnose cytomegalovirus status with high specificity and sensitivity in both the original cohort and the validation cohort. Most TCR sequences were observed very rarely across donors, whereas some public TCRs were present in many individuals. In vitro tests confirmed that a few of the cytomegalovirus-associated TCR beta chains recognize cytomegalovirus antigens. The study listed 150 to 200 TCR beta chains as associated with cytomegalovirus. The validation cohort had no HLA typing available for a later analysis, so co-occurrence within that cohort was assessed over all 120 or so repertoires.

This receptor was taken from a woman younger than 35 in good health and CMV-seronegative. The specimen was PBMCs. Rearrangement joined TRBV15 to TRBJ1-1, with no reliable assignment of the D segment. DNA sequence: TGTGCCACCAGCAGAGATCCCCCCGGGCGGGCTGAAGCTTTCTTT. Its coded protein is CATSRDPPGRAEAFF.